A selection of T cell receptor beta chains follows, all from one sample in a study of patients and donors after allogeneic stem cell transplantation. TCRdb itself ran the RT-PCR reads through MiXCR, one entry per CDR3 protein. The sample comprises 800,000 to 1,000,000 distinct CDR3 sequences, more than 15% of which are singletons, and 5% to 6.5% rests with the top ten. The specimen sequenced was blood, either unsorted or a sorted T cell fraction (not recorded which). The receptors were sampled from a human donor who was either an allogeneic HSCT recipient or a stem cell or donor lymphocyte infusion donor (not recorded which). It is not recorded whose cells these are; they may come from a transplant donor. The CDR3 runs from the conserved cysteine through the conserved F or W. D genes are given only for firm matches. The size of a clone is reported for some rows only, either as once, few or many, or as a class for expanded clones.

abundance,j_gene,d_gene,v_gene,CDR3aa,CDR3nt
NA,TRBJ1-1,NA,TRBV20-1,CSTGVVNTEAFF,TGCAGTACTGGGGTAGTGAACACTGAAGCTTTCTTT
few,TRBJ2-5,NA,TRBV29-1,CSVASFQETQYF,TGCAGCGTTGCCAGCTTCCAAGAGACCCAGTACTTC
few,TRBJ1-6,NA,TRBV5-1,CASSPPGVRNSPLHF,TGCGCCAGCAGCCCCCCAGGGGTGAGAAATTCACCCCTCCACTTT
NA,TRBJ1-2,NA,TRBV12-3/TRBV12-4,CASSLVGRSYGYTF,TGTGCCAGCAGTTTGGTTGGCCGGAGCTATGGCTACACCTTC
NA,TRBJ1-1,NA,TRBV29-1,CSVDRQFFPAEAFF,TGCAGCGTGGATAGACAGTTTTTCCCTGCTGAAGCTTTCTTT
NA,TRBJ2-1,TRBD2,TRBV3-1,CASSQVTSGKVANEQFF,TGTGCCAGCAGCCAAGTTACCAGCGGGAAGGTGGCGAATGAGCAGTTCTTC
many,TRBJ1-6,TRBD1,TRBV12-3/TRBV12-4,CASSPRQGNNSPLHF,TGTGCCAGCAGCCCAAGACAGGGAAATAATTCACCCCTCCACTTT
few,TRBJ1-5,NA,TRBV19,CASSRVAGLYSNQPQHF,TGTGCCAGTAGCCGCGTCGCAGGGCTGTATAGCAATCAGCCCCAGCATTTT
NA,TRBJ2-7,TRBD1,TRBV12-3/TRBV12-4,CASSPQTGPYEQYF,TGTGCCAGCAGTCCCCAGACAGGGCCCTACGAGCAGTACTTC
many,TRBJ2-3,TRBD1,TRBV12-3/TRBV12-4,CASSRRGQAHTDTQYF,TGTGCCAGCAGTCGAAGAGGACAGGCTCACACAGATACGCAGTATTTT
NA,TRBJ2-5,TRBD2,TRBV20-1,CSVRGSGSVETQYF,TGCAGTGTCCGCGGTAGCGGGAGTGTGGAGACCCAGTACTTC
many,TRBJ2-2,TRBD1,TRBV12-3/TRBV12-4,CASSRQGSNTGELFF,TGTGCCAGCAGCAGACAGGGCTCGAACACCGGGGAGCTGTTTTTT
many,TRBJ1-1,NA,TRBV4-3,CASSRARGAKTEAFF,TGCGCCAGCAGCCGAGCCAGGGGCGCGAAGACTGAAGCTTTCTTT
NA,TRBJ1-6,TRBD1,TRBV2,CASLDRGNSPLHF,TGTGCCAGCCTAGACAGGGGTAATTCACCCCTCCACTTT
few,TRBJ1-2,NA,TRBV6-6,CASRRFDYGYTF,TGTGCCAGCAGGAGGTTTGACTATGGCTACACCTTC
NA,TRBJ2-7,TRBD1,TRBV11-2,CASSRFGTVGQYF,TGTGCCAGCAGCCGATTTGGGACAGTGGGGCAGTACTTC
many,TRBJ2-6,NA,TRBV12-3/TRBV12-4,CASSLDGSSGANVLTF,TGTGCCAGCAGTTTGGACGGGAGCTCTGGGGCCAACGTCCTGACTTTC
few,TRBJ1-1,NA,TRBV12-3/TRBV12-4,CASSLLGGRAFF,TGTGCCAGCAGTTTATTGGGGGGTCGGGCTTTCTTT
few,TRBJ1-1,NA,TRBV6-5,CASSYSNGGDTEAFF,TGTGCCAGCAGTTACTCGAACGGAGGGGACACTGAAGCTTTCTTT
NA,TRBJ2-7,NA,TRBV28,CASSLEGAGPYEQYF,TGTGCCAGCAGTTTGGAAGGGGCGGGTCCCTACGAGCAGTACTTC
many,TRBJ2-3,NA,TRBV24-1,CATSVMGGPLSTDTQYF,TGTGCCACCAGTGTTATGGGGGGACCCCTGAGCACAGATACGCAGTATTTT
few,TRBJ2-7,NA,TRBV12-3/TRBV12-4,CASSLGVFRGEQYF,TGTGCCAGCAGTTTGGGGGTCTTTAGGGGTGAGCAGTACTTC
NA,TRBJ2-7,NA,TRBV7-2,CASSSPGSLYYEQYF,TGTGCCAGCAGCTCCCCCGGCAGTCTATACTACGAGCAGTACTTC
NA,TRBJ2-7,TRBD1,TRBV5-6,CASSDRVAYEQYF,TGTGCCAGCAGCGACAGGGTAGCCTACGAGCAGTACTTC
NA,TRBJ1-2,TRBD1,TRBV20-1,CSAGDRDVYGYTF,TGCAGTGCGGGGGACAGGGACGTCTATGGCTACACCTTC
NA,TRBJ2-3,TRBD2,TRBV4-2,CASSHPGLAGAGGTQYF,TGTGCCAGCAGCCACCCGGGACTAGCGGGAGCGGGAGGTACGCAGTATTTT
NA,TRBJ2-7,TRBD2,TRBV7-9,CASSLVGTSGDEQYF,TGTGCCAGCAGCTTAGTTGGGACTAGCGGCGACGAGCAGTACTTC
many,TRBJ2-3,NA,TRBV12-3/TRBV12-4,CASSLASGLLDTQYF,TGTGCCAGCAGTTTAGCGTCTGGGCTCCTAGATACGCAGTATTTT
NA,TRBJ1-1,NA,TRBV27,CASSFIPGHDGEAFF,TGTGCCAGCAGTTTTATCCCAGGACACGACGGTGAAGCTTTCTTT
few,TRBJ1-1,NA,TRBV12-3/TRBV12-4,CAKDSMNTEAFF,TGTGCCAAAGACAGCATGAACACTGAAGCTTTCTTT
NA,TRBJ2-3,TRBD1,TRBV4-1,CASSGRDRGADTQYF,TGCGCCAGCAGCGGCCGGGACAGAGGGGCAGATACGCAGTATTTT
NA,TRBJ2-7,TRBD1,TRBV18,CASSPDRAHEQYF,TGTGCCAGCTCACCGGACAGGGCCCACGAGCAGTACTTC
NA,TRBJ2-7,TRBD2,TRBV2,CASSAAGLPYEQYF,TGTGCCAGCAGTGCGGCGGGACTACCCTACGAGCAGTACTTC
NA,TRBJ1-1,NA,TRBV3-1,CASSRLGPVNTEAFF,TGTGCCAGCAGCAGACTGGGACCGGTGAACACTGAAGCTTTCTTT
few,TRBJ2-5,NA,TRBV7-9,CASSLSLEETQYF,TGTGCCAGCAGCTTAAGCCTAGAAGAGACCCAGTACTTC
NA,TRBJ1-6,TRBD1,TRBV20-1,CSAFRGFGSPLHF,TGCAGTGCTTTCAGGGGGTTTGGTTCACCCCTCCACTTT
few,TRBJ2-5,NA,TRBV12-3/TRBV12-4,CASSLGGGLETQYF,TGTGCCAGCAGTTTAGGGGGGGGCTTAGAGACCCAGTACTTC
NA,TRBJ2-3,NA,TRBV4-2,CASRSGPDTQYF,TGTGCCAGCAGATCAGGACCAGATACGCAGTATTTT
few,TRBJ2-2,TRBD2,TRBV25-1,CASSGHRLAEPNTGELFF,TGTGCCAGCAGTGGCCATCGACTAGCGGAACCGAACACCGGGGAGCTGTTTTTT
many,TRBJ2-1,NA,TRBV5-1,CASSFLPGDSYNEQFF,TGCGCCAGCAGCTTCCTACCGGGGGACTCCTACAATGAGCAGTTCTTC
few,TRBJ2-5,NA,TRBV12-3/TRBV12-4,CASSLGILLGETQYF,TGTGCCAGCAGTTTAGGCATCTTACTAGGAGAGACCCAGTACTTC
NA,TRBJ2-7,TRBD2,TRBV25-1,CASSGRGGQYEQYF,TGTGCCAGCAGTGGGCGCGGGGGGCAGTACGAGCAGTACTTC
NA,TRBJ1-1,TRBD1,TRBV5-1,CASSRGTGTENLNTEAFF,TGCGCCAGCAGCCGAGGAACCGGGACAGAAAACTTGAACACTGAAGCTTTCTTT
few,TRBJ2-1,TRBD2,TRBV5-1,CASSRRGLAEINEQFF,TGCGCCAGCAGTAGACGGGGACTAGCGGAAATCAATGAGCAGTTCTTC
NA,TRBJ2-7,TRBD1,TRBV7-2,CASSPGQGLVYEQYF,TGTGCCAGCAGCCCTGGACAGGGGCTTGTCTACGAGCAGTACTTC
few,TRBJ1-1,TRBD1,TRBV20-1,CSALGDRGTTEAFF,TGCAGTGCCTTGGGGGACAGGGGAACCACTGAAGCTTTCTTT
NA,TRBJ1-1,NA,TRBV29-1,CSVEDRPGVNTEAFF,TGCAGCGTTGAAGATCGCCCAGGGGTGAACACTGAAGCTTTCTTT
few,TRBJ1-5,NA,TRBV12-5,CASGFNQPQHF,TGTGCTAGTGGTTTCAATCAGCCCCAGCATTTT
NA,TRBJ2-7,NA,TRBV4-1,CASSQTKDGSYEQYF,TGCGCCAGCAGCCAAACAAAAGATGGGTCCTACGAGCAGTACTTC
few,TRBJ2-1,NA,TRBV11-3,CASSLAPSYNEQFF,TGTGCCAGCAGCTTAGCGCCCTCCTACAATGAGCAGTTCTTC
NA,TRBJ2-5,NA,TRBV10-3,CAICLDPRETQYF,TGTGCCATCTGTCTTGACCCCCGGGAGACCCAGTACTTC
many,TRBJ1-5,NA,TRBV12-3/TRBV12-4,CASSSPSSNQPQHF,TGTGCCAGCAGTTCCCCCTCCAGCAATCAGCCCCAGCATTTT
few,TRBJ2-7,TRBD2,TRBV4-3,CASSQDTGRGISYEQYF,TGCGCCAGCAGCCAAGATACCGGGCGGGGGATCTCCTACGAGCAGTACTTC
NA,TRBJ2-7,TRBD1,TRBV10-3,CAISAPGQGPSSYEQYF,TGTGCCATCAGTGCCCCGGGACAGGGGCCCAGCTCCTACGAGCAGTACTTC
NA,TRBJ2-5,NA,TRBV29-1,CSVRQTYQETQYF,TGCAGCGTTCGACAGACGTACCAAGAGACCCAGTACTTC